This T cell receptor (beta chain) was obtained from a study of T-cell reconstitution after alpha-beta-depleted transplantation in children. This clonotype came up many times. Preparation of the TCRbeta library used unique molecular identifiers. TCRdb processed the PCR reads anew with MiXCR; each CDR3 protein has one entry. This sample has about 72,000 distinct CDR3 sequences, with 6% to 8% found just once. This sequence originates from a human donor who donated a stem cell graft to a child with acute lymphoblastic leukemia. The sequences come from PBMCs from the stem cell graft donor, collected from the stem cell graft.

The DNA for the CDR3 is TGTGCCAGCAGCCTCCCGACGAGGGGAGACACTGAAGCTTTCTTT. Residues: CASSLPTRGDTEAFF. The genes are TRBV11-2 and TRBJ1-1, with TRBD1 as a possible D gene (5 bases). Per the germline V gene, CDR1 is SGHAT and CDR2 is FQNNGV. The ends were cut back, 5 bases at V and 3 bases at J, with 16 bases in the middle. The CDR3 spans 15 residues.